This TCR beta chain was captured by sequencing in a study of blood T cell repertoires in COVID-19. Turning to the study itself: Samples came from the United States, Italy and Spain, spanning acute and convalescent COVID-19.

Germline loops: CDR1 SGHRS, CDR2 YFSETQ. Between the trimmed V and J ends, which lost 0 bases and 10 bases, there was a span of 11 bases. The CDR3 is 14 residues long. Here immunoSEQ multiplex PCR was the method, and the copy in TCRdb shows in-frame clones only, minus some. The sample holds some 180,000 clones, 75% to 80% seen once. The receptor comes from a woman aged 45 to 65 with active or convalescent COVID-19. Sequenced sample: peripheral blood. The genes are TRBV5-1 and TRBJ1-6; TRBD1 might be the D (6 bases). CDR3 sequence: CASSLAGRGSPLHF. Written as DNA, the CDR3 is TGCGCCAGCAGCTTGGCGGGCAGGGGCTCACCCCTCCACTTT.